Presented here are 20 T cell receptor beta chains from one specimen sequenced in a study of T cell responses to AZD1222 COVID-19 vaccine. Some clones are missing from TCRdb's copy, which holds only in-frame ones; the method was immunoSEQ multiplex PCR. The sample includes 100,000 to 150,000 clones, about nine tenths of them seen just once. Sequencing was performed on peripheral blood, taken on day 0 of MenACWY control vaccination. The receptors come from an adult in good health.

The V call is TRBV25-1, the J call TRBJ2-3; TRBD2 might be the D (6 bases). Between the trimmed V and J ends, which lost 8 bases and 4 bases, there was a span of 19 bases. This CDR3 contains 15 residues. CDR1 and CDR2 (germline): MGHDK, SYGVNS. CDR3 loop: CASLAWEAGADTQYF. Here the CDR3 DNA reads TGTGCCAGCCTAGCGTGGGAGGCCGGGGCAGATACGCAGTATTTT.

This chain links TRBV2 with TRBJ2-1; 8 bases map to TRBD2. Trimming at V came to 0 bases and at J to 13 bases, leaving 11 bases not matched to a gene. This CDR3 spans 15 amino acids. Germline V CDR1 and CDR2: SNHLY, FYNNEI. The CDR3 region has the DNA TGTGCCAGCAGTGAAGCGCTTCGGACTAGCCTTTCCCAGTTCTTC. Translating gives CASSEALRTSLSQFF.

The chain recombines TRBV28 with TRBJ2-6; D is undetermined. CDR1 MDHEN and CDR2 SYDVKM come from the germline V gene. The germline V and J ends were trimmed by 5 bases and 4 bases, with 9 bases remaining between them. This CDR3 has 14 residues. CDR3 loop: CASSHLRGANVLTF. For the CDR3, the DNA is TGTGCCAGCAGTCACCTGCGAGGGGCCAACGTCCTGACTTTC.

The V and J genes are TRBV4-2 and TRBJ2-2, with TRBD2 matching over 7 bases. Germline V gene sequence: CDR1 LGHNA, CDR2 YNFKEQ. The CDR3 spans 16 residues. The V gene end was trimmed by 5 bases and the J gene end by 0 bases; junction bases not matched to a gene: 6. This CDR3 is CASSVGRGANTGELFF. In DNA form, the CDR3 reads TGTGCCAGCAGCGTCGGTCGGGGGGCGAACACCGGGGAGCTGTTTTTT.

This chain connects TRBV7-9 to TRBJ2-7, with D possibly matching TRBD2 (6 bases). The CDR3 is 13 residues long. Trimming shortened V by 5 bases and J by 5 bases, and 13 bases separated the two germline ends. Germline V gives CDR1 SEHNR, CDR2 FQNEAQ (reference sequence). The CDR3: CASSGPLAHEQYV. The CDR3 DNA reads as TGTGCCAGCAGCGGGCCACTAGCCCACGAGCAGTACGTC.

The genes are TRBV27 and TRBJ1-1; D ambiguous. Germline CDR1 reads MNHEY; CDR2 reads SMNVEV (reference sequence). CDR3 length: 14 residues. Trimming cost V 4 bases and J 0 bases, with 9 bases left between them. DNA of the CDR3: TGTGCCAGCAGTTACGGCGGATTGAACACTGAAGCTTTCTTT. Amino acids: CASSYGGLNTEAFF.

The chain recombines TRBV30 with TRBJ2-1; D not certain. Trimming shortened V by 4 bases and J by 7 bases, and 17 bases separated the two germline ends. CDR1 and CDR2 (germline): GTSNPN, SVGIG (reference sequence). The CDR3 sequence is 14 residues long. The CDR3 region is CAWTQSASRNEQFF. The CDR3 DNA reads as TGTGCCTGGACCCAGTCGGCCTCCCGAAATGAGCAGTTCTTC.

This chain joins TRBV4-1 and TRBJ1-5; D gene ambiguous. The CDR3 loop spans 17 amino acids. The ends were cut back, 4 bases at V and 0 bases at J, with 16 bases in the middle. The germline gives CDR1 MGHRA, CDR2 YSYEKL. The CDR3 DNA sequence: TGCGCCAGCAGCCTAACACCACCCACAGATAGCAATCAGCCCCAGCATTTT. Amino acids: CASSLTPPTDSNQPQHF.

The chain is built from TRBV18 and TRBJ2-7; the D gene is possibly TRBD1 (6 bases). V was cut by 1 base and J by 5 bases, with 9 bases left in between. The CDR3 spans 13 residues. Per the germline V gene, CDR1 is KGHSH and CDR2 is LQKENI. This chain's CDR3 is CASSPRGPNEQYF. DNA for the CDR3: TGTGCCAGCTCACCACGGGGGCCTAACGAGCAGTACTTC.

This chain links TRBV7-2 with TRBJ2-7, with TRBD2 matching 14 bases. The CDR3 totals 16 residues. Looked up from germline, CDR1 is SGHTA and CDR2 is FQGNSA. V trimming: 1 base; J trimming: 7 bases; junction bases outside the gene matches: 6. As DNA, the CDR3 is TGTGCCAGCAGCTTAGAGGGACTAGCGGGAGCGGGTGAGCAGTACTTC. It codes for CASSLEGLAGAGEQYF.

The V gene is TRBV6-5, the J gene TRBJ1-1, with 11 bases lining up with TRBD1. After removal of 6 bases from V and 3 bases from J, the junction contained 6 bases not matched to a gene. The CDR3 has 15 amino acids. Germline lookup yields CDR1 MNHEY and CDR2 SVGAGI. DNA for the CDR3: TGTGCCAGCAGAGGACAGGGGGCAGGGGACACTGAAGCTTTCTTT. Its protein is CASRGQGAGDTEAFF.

The chain carries TRBV19 and TRBJ2-5; D is ambiguous. The CDR3 covers 13 residues. V lost 8 bases, J lost 2 bases, and 12 bases lay in between. Germline lookup yields CDR1 LNHDA and CDR2 SQIVND (reference sequence). The CDR3 sequence is CASAPGRQETQYF. The CDR3 DNA follows: TGTGCCAGTGCCCCGGGCCGTCAAGAGACCCAGTACTTC. The whole variable domain, remainder taken from reference TRBV19 and TRBJ2-5, is DGGITQSPKYLFRKEGQNVTLSCEQNLNHDAMYWYRQDPGQGLRLIYYSQIVNDFQKGDIAEGYSVSREKKESFPLTVTSAQKNPTAFYLCASAPGRQETQYFGPGTRLLVL.

The rearrangement joins TRBV14 to TRBJ2-1, with D possibly called TRBD1 or TRBD2 (6 bases each). Germline CDR1 reads SGHDN; CDR2 reads FVKESK. V lost 2 bases and J 9 bases, leaving 14 bases between the germline ends. The CDR3 is made up of 14 amino acids. This chain's CDR3 is CASSQQTGGLEQFF. As DNA, the CDR3 is TGTGCCAGCAGCCAACAGACCGGGGGCCTTGAGCAGTTCTTC.

This chain joins TRBV11-2 and TRBJ2-1, with 9 bases that match TRBD2. Germline CDR1 SGHAT, CDR2 FQNNGV. Trimming removed 0 bases from V and 4 bases from J; junction bases left unmatched: 7. The CDR3 runs to 17 residues. The CDR3 DNA sequence: TGTGCCAGCAGCTTAGATTGGGAACTAGCGGGTTACAATGAGCAGTTCTTC. Residues: CASSLDWELAGYNEQFF.

This chain uses TRBV19 with TRBJ1-3, with unresolved D. V dropped 4 bases and J dropped 0 bases, with 10 bases sitting between them. Germline CDR1 reads LNHDA; CDR2 reads SQIVND (reference sequence). This CDR3 has 15 residues. CDR3 in DNA: TGTGCCAGTAGTAAAGAGCTTTACTCTGGAAACACCATATATTTT. It translates to CASSKELYSGNTIYF. Full variable domain (remainder filled in from reference TRBV19 and TRBJ1-3): DGGITQSPKYLFRKEGQNVTLSCEQNLNHDAMYWYRQDPGQGLRLIYYSQIVNDFQKGDIAEGYSVSREKKESFPLTVTSAQKNPTAFYLCASSKELYSGNTIYFGEGSWLTVV.

The chain carries TRBV30 and TRBJ1-4; D remains ambiguous. Germline V CDR1 and CDR2: GTSNPN, SVGIG (reference sequence). This CDR3 region has 12 residues. With 3 bases removed from V and 10 bases from J, the gap between germline ends came to 12 bases. The CDR3 coding sequence is TGTGCCTGGAGGGGTACTGAGAGAAAACTGTTTTTT. The encoded protein is CAWRGTERKLFF.

The chain has TRBV7-9 and TRBJ2-5, with TRBD2 matching over 9 bases. After removal of 3 bases from V and 1 base from J, the junction contained 6 bases not matched to a gene. From germline, CDR1 is SEHNR and CDR2 FQNEAQ (reference sequence). The CDR3 covers 16 residues. The CDR3, as DNA: TGTGCCAGCAGCTTTAGATCTAGCGGGACCCAAGAGACCCAGTACTTC. Its translation is CASSFRSSGTQETQYF.

The count of this clone is one. This chain's CDR3 is CASSFPSGSRTGELFF. CDR3 sequence (DNA): TGTGCCAGCAGTTTCCCTAGCGGGAGTAGAACCGGGGAGCTGTTTTTT. The J gene is TRBJ2-2, the V gene TRBV2; TRBD2 matches at 10 bases. The CDR3 consists of 16 residues. V shed 5 bases and J 5 bases; nucleotides not matched to a gene: 8. CDR1 and CDR2 (germline): SNHLY, FYNNEI. Together with reference TRBV2 and TRBJ2-2, the CDR3 gives the full variable domain: EPEVTQTPSHQVTQMGQEVILRCVPISNHLYFYWYRQILGQKVEFLVSFYNNEISEKSEIFDDQFSVERPDGSNFTLKIRSTKLEDSAMYFCASSFPSGSRTGELFFGEGSRLTVL.

This clone came up once. V and J are TRBV6-2 or TRBV6-3 and TRBJ1-1, with D uncertain. Per germline, CDR1 MNHEY and CDR2 SVGEGT. V shed 2 bases and J shed 7 bases, with 11 bases lying between them. The CDR3 runs 13 residues. CDR3 bases: TGTGCCAGCAGTTACGGTGCCGGGATTGAAGCTTTCTTT. Protein product: CASSYGAGIEAFF.

The rearrangement joins TRBV20-1 to TRBJ2-7; unclear D gene. CDR1 and CDR2 from the germline V gene are DFQATT and SNEGSKA (reference sequence). This CDR3 is built from 13 residues. V gave up 3 bases and J gave up 0 bases, with 9 bases separating them. CDR3 in DNA: TGCAGTGCTAGTCCAGGCCACTCCTACGAGCAGTACTTC. Translation gives CSASPGHSYEQYF.